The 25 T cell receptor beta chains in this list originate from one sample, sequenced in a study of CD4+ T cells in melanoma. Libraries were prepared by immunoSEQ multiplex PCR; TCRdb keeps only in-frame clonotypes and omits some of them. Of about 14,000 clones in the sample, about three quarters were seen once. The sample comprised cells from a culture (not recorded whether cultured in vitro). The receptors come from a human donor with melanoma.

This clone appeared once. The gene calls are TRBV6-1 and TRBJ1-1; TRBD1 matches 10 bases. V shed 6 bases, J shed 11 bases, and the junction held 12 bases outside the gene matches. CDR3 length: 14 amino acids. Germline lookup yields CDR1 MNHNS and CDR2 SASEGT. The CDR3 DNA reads TGTGCCAGCAGGACAGGGGGCGCGGGAGGTGACGCTTTCTTT. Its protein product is CASRTGGAGGDAFF.

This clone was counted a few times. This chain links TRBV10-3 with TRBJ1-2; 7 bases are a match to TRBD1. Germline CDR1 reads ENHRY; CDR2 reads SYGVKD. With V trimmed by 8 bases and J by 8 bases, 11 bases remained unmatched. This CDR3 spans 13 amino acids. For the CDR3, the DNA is TGTGCCATCGCCGTCCCACAGGGGAAGGGCTACACCTTC. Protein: CAIAVPQGKGYTF.

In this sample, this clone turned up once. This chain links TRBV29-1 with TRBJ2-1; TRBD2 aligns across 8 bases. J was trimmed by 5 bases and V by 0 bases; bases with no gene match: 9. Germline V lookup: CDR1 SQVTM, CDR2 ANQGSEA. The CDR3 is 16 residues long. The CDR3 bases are TGCAGCGTTGAAGATCATCGCCGGGGGGGAGACAATGAGCAGTTCTTC. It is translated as CSVEDHRRGGDNEQFF.

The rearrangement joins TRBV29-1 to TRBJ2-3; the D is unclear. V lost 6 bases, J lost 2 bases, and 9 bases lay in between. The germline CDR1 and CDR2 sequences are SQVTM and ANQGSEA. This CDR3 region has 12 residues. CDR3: CSVGWDTDTQYF. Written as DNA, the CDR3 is TGCAGCGTGGGGTGGGACACAGATACGCAGTATTTT.

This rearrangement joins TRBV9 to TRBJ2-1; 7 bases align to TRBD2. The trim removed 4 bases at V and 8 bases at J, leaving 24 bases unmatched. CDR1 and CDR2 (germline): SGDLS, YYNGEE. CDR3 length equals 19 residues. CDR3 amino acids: CASSPSARTRFRVSHEQFF. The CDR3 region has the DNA TGTGCCAGCAGCCCTAGCGCGCGGACTAGATTCCGGGTTAGTCATGAGCAGTTCTTC.

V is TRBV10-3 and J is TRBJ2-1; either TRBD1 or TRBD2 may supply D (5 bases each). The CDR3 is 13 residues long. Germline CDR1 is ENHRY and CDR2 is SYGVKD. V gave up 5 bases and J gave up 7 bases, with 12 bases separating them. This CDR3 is CAISYRTGNEQFF. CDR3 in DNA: TGTGCCATCAGTTACAGGACGGGGAATGAGCAGTTCTTC.

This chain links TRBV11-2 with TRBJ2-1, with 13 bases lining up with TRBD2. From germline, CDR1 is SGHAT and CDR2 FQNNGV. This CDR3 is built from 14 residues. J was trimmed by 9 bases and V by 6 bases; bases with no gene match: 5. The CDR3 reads CASRSLAGGAEQFF. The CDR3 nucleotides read TGTGCCAGCAGGTCACTAGCGGGGGGGGCTGAGCAGTTCTTC.

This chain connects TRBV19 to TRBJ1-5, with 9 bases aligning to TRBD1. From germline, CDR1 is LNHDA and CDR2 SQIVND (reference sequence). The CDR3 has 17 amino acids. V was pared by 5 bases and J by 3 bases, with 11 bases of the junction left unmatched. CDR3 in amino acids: CASSSTPGQGINQPQHF. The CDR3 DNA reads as TGTGCCAGTAGTTCTACTCCGGGACAGGGAATCAATCAGCCCCAGCATTTT.

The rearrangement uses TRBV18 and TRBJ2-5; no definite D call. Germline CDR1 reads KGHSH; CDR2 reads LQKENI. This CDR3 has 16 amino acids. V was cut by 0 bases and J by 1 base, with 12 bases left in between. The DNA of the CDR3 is TGTGCCAGCTCACCACCCCTCGGCAGATCCCAAGAGACCCAGTACTTC. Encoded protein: CASSPPLGRSQETQYF.

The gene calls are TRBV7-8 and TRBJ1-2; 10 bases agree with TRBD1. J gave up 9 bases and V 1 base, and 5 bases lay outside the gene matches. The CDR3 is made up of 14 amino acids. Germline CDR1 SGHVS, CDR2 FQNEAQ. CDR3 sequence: CASSLGQGAESYTF. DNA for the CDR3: TGTGCCAGCAGCTTAGGACAGGGGGCTGAGAGCTACACCTTC.

The CDR3 here is CASSPQGLTSGEQYF. The CDR3 nucleotides are TGTGCCAGCAGCCCTCAGGGCCTCACATCTGGCGAGCAGTACTTC. The V and J genes are TRBV5-8 and TRBJ2-7, with a weak D call TRBD1 (5 bases). Trimming removed 4 bases from V and 6 bases from J, with 20 bases in between. Germline V lookup: CDR1 SGHTS, CDR2 YDEGEE. CDR3 length equals 15 residues.

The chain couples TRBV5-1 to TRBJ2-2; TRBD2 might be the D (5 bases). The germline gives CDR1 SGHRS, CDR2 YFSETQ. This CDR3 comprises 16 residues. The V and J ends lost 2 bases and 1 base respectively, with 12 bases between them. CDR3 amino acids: CASSLWGSGNTGELFF. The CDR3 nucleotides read TGCGCCAGCAGCTTATGGGGAAGCGGGAACACCGGGGAGCTGTTTTTT.

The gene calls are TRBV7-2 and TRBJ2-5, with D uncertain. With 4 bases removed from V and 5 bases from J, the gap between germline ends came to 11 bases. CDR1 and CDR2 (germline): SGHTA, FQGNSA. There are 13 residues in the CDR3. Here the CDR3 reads CASSSALRETQYF. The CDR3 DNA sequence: TGTGCCAGCAGCTCGGCTTTACGGGAGACCCAGTACTTC.

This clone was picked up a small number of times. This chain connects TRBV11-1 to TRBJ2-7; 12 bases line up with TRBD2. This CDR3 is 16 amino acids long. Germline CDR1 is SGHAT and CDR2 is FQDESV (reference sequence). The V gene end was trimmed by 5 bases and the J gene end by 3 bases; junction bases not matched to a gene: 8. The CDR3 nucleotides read TGTGCCAGCAGCCGCAACGGACTAGCGGGGTTCTACGAGCAGTACTTC. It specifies CASSRNGLAGFYEQYF.

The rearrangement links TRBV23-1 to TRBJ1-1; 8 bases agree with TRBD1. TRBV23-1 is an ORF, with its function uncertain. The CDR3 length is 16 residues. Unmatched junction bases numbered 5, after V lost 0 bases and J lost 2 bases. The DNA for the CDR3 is TGCGCCAGCAGTCAATCGGACGACAGGGGAAACACTGAAGCTTTCTTT. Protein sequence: CASSQSDDRGNTEAFF.

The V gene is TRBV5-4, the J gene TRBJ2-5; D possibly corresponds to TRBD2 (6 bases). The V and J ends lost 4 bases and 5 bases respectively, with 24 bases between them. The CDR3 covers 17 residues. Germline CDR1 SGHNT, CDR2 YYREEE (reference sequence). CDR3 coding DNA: TGTGCCAGCAGCGCATCGGGGATTAGCGGCCGTTGGGAGACCCAGTACTTC. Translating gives CASSASGISGRWETQYF.

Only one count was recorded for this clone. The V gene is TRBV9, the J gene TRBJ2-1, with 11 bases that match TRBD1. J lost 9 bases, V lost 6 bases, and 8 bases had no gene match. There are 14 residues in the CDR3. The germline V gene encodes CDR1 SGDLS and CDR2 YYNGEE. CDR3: CASMVGTGGGEQFF. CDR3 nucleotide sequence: TGTGCCAGCATGGTCGGGACAGGGGGGGGTGAGCAGTTCTTC.

For the CDR3, the DNA is TGCGCCAGCAGTGGCCCGGACCTCAACATTCAGTACTTC. This gives the protein CASSGPDLNIQYF. This chain joins TRBV10-2 and TRBJ2-4, with no clear D. V was shortened by 4 bases and J by 7 bases, with 11 bases between the two germline ends. CDR1 WSHSY and CDR2 SAAADI come from the germline V gene. The CDR3 has 13 residues.

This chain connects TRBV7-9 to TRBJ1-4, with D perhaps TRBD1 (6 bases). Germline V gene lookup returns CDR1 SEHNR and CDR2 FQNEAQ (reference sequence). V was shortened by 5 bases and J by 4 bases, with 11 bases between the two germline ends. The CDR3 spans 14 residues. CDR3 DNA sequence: TGTGCCAGCAGCGAGGGACACGGTAATGAAAAACTGTTTTTT. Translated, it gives CASSEGHGNEKLFF. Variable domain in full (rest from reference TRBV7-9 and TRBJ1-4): DTGVSQNPRHKITKRGQNVTFRCDPISEHNRLYWYRQTLGQGPEFLTYFQNEAQLEKSRLLSDRFSAERPKGSFSTLEIQRTEQGDSAMYLCASSEGHGNEKLFFGSGTQLSVL.

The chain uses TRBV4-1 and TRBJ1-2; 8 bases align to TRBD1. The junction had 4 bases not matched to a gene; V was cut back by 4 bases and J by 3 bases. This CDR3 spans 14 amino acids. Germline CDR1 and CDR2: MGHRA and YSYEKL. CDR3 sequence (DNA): TGCGCCAGCAGCCCAGGACAGGGCTACTATGGCTACACCTTC. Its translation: CASSPGQGYYGYTF.

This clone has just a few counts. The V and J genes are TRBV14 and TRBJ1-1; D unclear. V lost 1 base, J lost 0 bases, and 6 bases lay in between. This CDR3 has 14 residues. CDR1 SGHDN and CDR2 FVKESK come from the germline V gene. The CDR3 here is CASSQAGMNTEAFF. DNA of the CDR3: TGTGCCAGCAGCCAAGCGGGTATGAACACTGAAGCTTTCTTT. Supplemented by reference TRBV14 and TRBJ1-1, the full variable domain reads EAGVTQFPSHSVIEKGQTVTLRCDPISGHDNLYWYRRVMGKEIKFLLHFVKESKQDESGMPNNRFLAERTGGTYSTLKVQPAELEDSGVYFCASSQAGMNTEAFFGQGTRLTVV.

The CDR3 DNA sequence: TGTGCCAGCAGTCCTTGGACACCTAACTATGGCTACACCTTC. This encodes CASSPWTPNYGYTF. V is TRBV6-6 and J is TRBJ1-2; weak D call: TRBD1 (5 bases). Deletions cut 5 bases from V and 0 bases from J, with 10 bases between. The CDR3 sequence is 14 residues long. Germline V lookup: CDR1 MNHNY, CDR2 SVGAGI (reference sequence).

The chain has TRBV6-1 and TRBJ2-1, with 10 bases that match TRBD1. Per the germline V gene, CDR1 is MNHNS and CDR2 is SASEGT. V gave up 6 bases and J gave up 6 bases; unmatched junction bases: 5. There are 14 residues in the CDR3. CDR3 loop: CASRDRGIRNEQFF. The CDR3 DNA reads TGTGCCAGCAGGGACAGGGGGATACGCAATGAGCAGTTCTTC.

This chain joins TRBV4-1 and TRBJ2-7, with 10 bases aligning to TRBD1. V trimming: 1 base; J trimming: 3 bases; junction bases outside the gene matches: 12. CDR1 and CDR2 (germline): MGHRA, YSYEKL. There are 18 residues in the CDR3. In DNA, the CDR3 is TGCGCCAGCAGCCAAGTAACGACCTGGGACAGGGGATTCTACGAGCAGTACTTC. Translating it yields CASSQVTTWDRGFYEQYF.

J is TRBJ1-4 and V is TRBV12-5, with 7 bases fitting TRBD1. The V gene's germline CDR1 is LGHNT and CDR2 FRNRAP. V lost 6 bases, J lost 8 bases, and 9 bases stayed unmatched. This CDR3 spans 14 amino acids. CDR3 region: CASGNSQGGEKLFF. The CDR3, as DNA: TGTGCTAGTGGAAACTCCCAGGGGGGGGAAAAACTGTTTTTT.